A selection of T cell receptor beta chains follows, all from one sample in a study of T cells in Graves' hyperthyroidism and ophthalmopathy. TCRdb independently ran MiXCR on the multiplex PCR reads; one entry per CDR3 protein. Among about 350,000 distinct CDR3 sequences, around 18% were seen once, and the ten largest hold roughly a sixth. Sequencing was carried out using blood. Every receptor here comes from a woman aged 40 to 49 with Graves' ophthalmopathy. The CDR3 runs from the conserved cysteine through the conserved F or W. The D gene is left open where the match is weak. A clone size is listed for some rows: how often the clone was seen (once, few, many), or a class if it is expanded.

>NA|15|TRBV20-1|many|TRBJ2-7
TGCAGTGCTAGAGATTCTTTGGCGGAGCTCTACGAGCAGTACTTC
CSARDSLAELYEQYF
>NA|17|TRBV4-1|many|TRBJ2-5
TGCGCCAGCAGCCAAGATATAACCGGGACCTTGAGGGAGACCCAGTACTTC
CASSQDITGTLRETQYF
>NA|13|TRBV6-4|NA|TRBJ1-5
TGTGCCAGCAGTTGGGGTCGGGTTCAGCCCCAGCATTTT
CASSWGRVQPQHF
>NA|15|TRBV9|many|TRBJ2-7
TGTGCCAGCAGCGTCGGGTTAGCCCAAAACTACGAGCAGTACTTC
CASSVGLAQNYEQYF
>NA|12|TRBV29-1|many|TRBJ1-3
TGCAGCGTTGTTTACTCTGGAAACACCATATATTTT
CSVVYSGNTIYF
>NA|14|TRBV30|many|TRBJ2-5
TGTGCCTGGAGGGGTCGGGAGTTGGCGGAGACCCAGTACTTC
CAWRGRELAETQYF
>NA|15|TRBV9|many|TRBJ2-7
TGTGCCAGCAGCGTAGACGGGCCCGGGGATTACGAGCAGTACTTC
CASSVDGPGDYEQYF
>NA|15|TRBV7-6|NA|TRBJ2-5
TGTGCCAGCAGTCAACCAAGAGGAAACCAAGAGACGCAGTACTTC
CASSQPRGNQETQYF
>NA|13|TRBV19|many|TRBJ2-7
TGTGCCAGTATCGGTTCAGAGGGGAACGAGCAGTACTTC
CASIGSEGNEQYF
>TRBD1|15|TRBV28|many|TRBJ2-7
TGTGCCAGCAGTTCGACCGGGACAGGGATTTACGAGCAGTACTTC
CASSSTGTGIYEQYF
>TRBD1|14|TRBV2|many|TRBJ2-7
TGTGCCAGCCTCGACTGGACAGGGGTTGGAGAGCAGTACTTC
CASLDWTGVGEQYF
>NA|13|TRBV27|many|TRBJ2-7
TGTGCCAGCAGTCTACGGGAATCCTACGAGCAGTACTTC
CASSLRESYEQYF
>TRBD2|17|TRBV6-2/TRBV6-3|NA|TRBJ2-2
TGTGCCAGCAGTTCCCTGACTAGCGGGAAGTACACCGGGGAGCTGTTTTTT
CASSSLTSGKYTGELFF
>NA|15|TRBV28|many|TRBJ1-2
TGTGCCAGCAGCGCTCCCGGACGTCTAAACTATGGCTACACCTTC
CASSAPGRLNYGYTF
>NA|13|TRBV2|many|TRBJ2-7
TGTGCCAGCAGTGAGGCCCCCTCCTACGAGCAGTACTTC
CASSEAPSYEQYF
>TRBD2|18|TRBV2|many|TRBJ2-2
TGTGCCAGCTTCGGGGTGGGTCGCCTAGCGGGTGACACCGGGGAGCTGTTTTTT
CASFGVGRLAGDTGELFF
>NA|15|TRBV19|many|TRBJ1-1
TGTGCCAGTAGTACAGCGAGATCAACGAACACTGAAGCTTTCTTT
CASSTARSTNTEAFF
>TRBD2|13|TRBV29-1|many|TRBJ2-5
TGCAGCGTTGGTCAGGGCGGGGGAGAGACCCAGTACTTC
CSVGQGGGETQYF
>TRBD1|15|TRBV11-2|many|TRBJ2-5
TGTGCCAGCAGCGCTGATGGGACAGGGGGCGCGACCCAGTACTTC
CASSADGTGGATQYF
>NA|13|TRBV30|many|TRBJ1-3
TGTGCCTGGAACACCCGGAGTGGAAACACCATATATTTT
CAWNTRSGNTIYF
>NA|15|TRBV20-1|many|TRBJ1-2
TGCAGTGCTAGAGCGGGGGGGGGGCGGATTCATGGCTACACCTTC
CSARAGGGRIHGYTF
>NA|15|TRBV29-1|NA|TRBJ1-5
TGCAGCGTTGAAGGTCGGGGGGCTAGCAATCAGCCCCAGCATTTT
CSVEGRGASNQPQHF
>NA|16|TRBV6-1|many|TRBJ1-1
TGTGCCAGCAGTGCAATCCCGTTGGCCTTGAACACTGAAGCTTTCTTT
CASSAIPLALNTEAFF
>NA|13|TRBV3-1|many|TRBJ1-1
TGTGCCAGCAGCCAGGAGCCGAACACTGAAGCTTTCTTT
CASSQEPNTEAFF